Following are 13 T cell receptor beta chains from one sample sequenced in a study of T-cell reconstitution after alpha-beta-depleted transplantation in children. Preparation of the TCRbeta library was carried out with unique molecular identifiers. MiXCR, applied by TCRdb to the PCR reads, yields one record per CDR3 protein. The data hold a few hundred thousand distinct CDR3 sequences, with 20% to 30% observed a single time. The sequencing here drew on PBMCs, mostly from graft donor cells, taken 360 days after TCRalphabeta/CD19-depleted stem cell transplant. All receptors derive from a female patient between 2 and 15 years old who had a stem cell transplant for congenital amegakaryocytic thrombocytopenia, so the T cells may come from the graft donor.

This clonotype came up many times. The rearrangement links TRBV4-1 to TRBJ2-3; D might be TRBD2 (6 bases). Trimming cost V 4 bases and J 4 bases, with 18 bases left between them. Germline loops: CDR1 MGHRA, CDR2 YSYEKL. The CDR3 loop spans 16 amino acids. DNA of the CDR3: TGCGCCAGCAGCCCGGAGGGTAGCGGTACTCCAGATACGCAGTATTTT. Residues: CASSPEGSGTPDTQYF.

This sequence joins TRBV4-2 and TRBJ2-3; the match to TRBD2 covers 7 bases. V dropped 1 base and J dropped 3; count of bases not matched to a gene: 10. Germline V CDR1 and CDR2: LGHNA, YNFKEQ. This CDR3 region has 17 residues. This chain's CDR3 is CASSQVGAIGRTDTQYF. The CDR3 coding sequence is TGTGCCAGCAGCCAAGTCGGGGCCATCGGGAGGACAGATACGCAGTATTTT.

This clonotype appeared a few times. The chain recombines TRBV18 with TRBJ1-1; D unresolved. V lost 3 bases and J lost 4, with 12 bases in between. The CDR3 sequence is 14 residues long. The V gene's germline CDR1 is KGHSH and CDR2 LQKENI. The CDR3 reads CASSPFGEGTEAFF. The CDR3 DNA follows: TGTGCCAGCTCACCTTTTGGCGAGGGCACTGAAGCTTTCTTT.

CDR3: CASSVGQLTDTQYF. CDR3 nucleotide sequence: TGTGCCAGCTCGGTGGGACAGCTCACAGATACGCAGTATTTT. The rearrangement links TRBV11-3 to TRBJ2-3; 7 positions agree with TRBD1. V trimming: 8 bases; J trimming: 2 bases; junction bases outside the gene matches: 7. Germline V gene lookup returns CDR1 SGHNT and CDR2 YENEEA. The CDR3 sequence is 14 residues long.

The chain is built from TRBV6-2 or TRBV6-3 and TRBJ2-3, with unresolved D. Trimming pared 0 bases from V and 0 bases from J, leaving 10 bases between. The CDR3 is made up of 16 amino acids. Per germline, CDR1 MNHEY and CDR2 SVGEGT. The CDR3 DNA is TGTGCCAGCAGTTACTCGAGGTCGGAGAGCACAGATACGCAGTATTTT. It yields the protein CASSYSRSESTDTQYF.

The chain carries TRBV4-1 and TRBJ2-4; TRBD2 matches at 16 bases. CDR1 is MGHRA and CDR2 is YSYEKL in the germline V gene. V shed 4 bases, J shed 3 bases, and the junction held 6 bases outside the gene matches. CDR3 length: 18 amino acids. CDR3: CASSLGTSGGAYKNIQYF. The CDR3 nucleotides read TGCGCCAGCAGCCTGGGGACTAGCGGGGGGGCCTACAAAAACATTCAGTACTTC.

This clonotype has just a few counts. This sequence joins TRBV29-1 and TRBJ2-7, with 7 nucleotides matching TRBD1. The V gene's germline CDR1 is SQVTM and CDR2 ANQGSEA. The CDR3 is 13 amino acids. J was trimmed by 5 bases and V by 4 bases; bases with no gene match: 8. The CDR3 loop is CSVVPGGIHEQYF. CDR3 coding DNA: TGCAGCGTTGTGCCAGGGGGTATCCACGAGCAGTACTTC.

This clonotype was seen repeatedly, ten times or more. V and J are TRBV11-2 and TRBJ2-7; 7 bases are shared with TRBD1. CDR1 and CDR2 from the germline V gene are SGHAT and FQNNGV. The V gene end was trimmed by 3 bases and the J gene end by 3 bases; junction bases not matched to a gene: 2. This CDR3 comprises 13 residues. The CDR3 coding sequence is TGTGCCAGCAGCTTCGGGACAGACTACGAGCAGTACTTC. This encodes CASSFGTDYEQYF.

This clonotype was counted between two and nine times. J is TRBJ2-1 and V is TRBV19; D uncertain. V was clipped by 3 bases and J by 10 bases, with 13 bases between them. Germline-derived CDR1 and CDR2 are LNHDA and SQIVND (reference sequence). This CDR3 region has 13 residues. The CDR3 loop reads CASSMVPPAEQFF. CDR3 sequence (DNA): TGTGCCAGTAGTATGGTCCCCCCAGCAGAGCAGTTCTTC.

V and J are TRBV4-2 and TRBJ1-5; D uncertain. CDR1 is LGHNA and CDR2 is YNFKEQ in the germline V gene. Trimming shortened V by 0 bases and J by 3 bases, and 6 bases separated the two germline ends. The CDR3 loop spans 14 amino acids. The CDR3 protein is CASSQEGINQPQHF. DNA for the CDR3: TGTGCCAGCAGCCAAGAAGGGATCAATCAGCCCCAGCATTTT.

J is TRBJ1-1 and V is TRBV10-2; D is undetermined. Germline V lookup: CDR1 WSHSY, CDR2 SAAADI. The V and J ends lost 1 base and 5 bases respectively, with 5 bases between them. This CDR3 has 12 residues. CDR3 in DNA: TGCGCCAGCAGTGAGTGGGATACTGAAGCTTTCTTT. Translated, it gives CASSEWDTEAFF.

This clonotype was observed at least ten times. The chain employs TRBV20-1 and TRBJ2-1, with 8 bases identical to TRBD2. Germline assignment: CDR1 DFQATT and CDR2 SNEGSKA (reference sequence). The CDR3 runs to 16 residues. The V gene end was trimmed by 0 bases and the J gene end by 0 bases; junction bases not matched to a gene: 4. In DNA form, the CDR3 reads TGCAGTGCTAGAGATAGCCTAGCGGGCTCCTACAATGAGCAGTTCTTC. Amino acids: CSARDSLAGSYNEQFF.

This clonotype has more than one count but fewer than ten. The V gene is TRBV20-1, the J gene TRBJ1-5; 9 bases are shared with TRBD1. The CDR3 is 13 amino acids. Looked up from germline, CDR1 is DFQATT and CDR2 is SNEGSKA (reference sequence). V trimming: 4 bases; J trimming: 6 bases; junction bases outside the gene matches: 4. The CDR3 DNA sequence: TGCAGTGCTAAACAGGGGGCGATTCAGCCCCAGCATTTT. The encoded protein is CSAKQGAIQPQHF.